The 14 T cell receptor beta chains listed next were all sequenced from one sample in a study of OX40 agonist ivuxolimab in advanced cancers. Here immunoSEQ multiplex PCR was the method, and the copy in TCRdb shows in-frame clones only, minus some. The sample has about 83,000 clones, less than 90% seen once. This specimen consisted of CD4+ or CD8+ T cells sorted from blood, obtained in a trial of the OX40 agonist ivuxolimab. These TCRs come from an adult with an advanced solid tumor such as melanoma, head and neck, liver or kidney cancer.

The chain combines TRBV7-3 with TRBJ1-6; 8 nucleotides agree with TRBD1. Germline-derived CDR1 and CDR2 are SGHTA and FQGTGA. The CDR3 contains 15 residues. V was clipped by 1 base and J by 5 bases; unmatched bases: 1. The CDR3 protein is CASSLRGQDNSPLHF. CDR3 coding DNA: TGTGCCAGCAGCTTAAGGGGACAGGATAATTCACCCCTCCACTTT.

The rearrangement links TRBV2 to TRBJ1-4; D may be TRBD1 (5 bases). Trimming stripped 9 bases from V and 3 bases from J, with 17 bases between. Germline V gene sequence: CDR1 SNHLY, CDR2 FYNNEI. The CDR3 has 15 residues. CDR3: CARPTDGAPNEKLFF. CDR3 nucleotide sequence: TGTGCCAGGCCCACGGACGGGGCCCCTAATGAAAAACTGTTTTTT.

The chain employs TRBV7-9 and TRBJ1-1; D is unresolved. V was clipped by 6 bases and J by 0 bases, with 11 bases between them. In germline, CDR1 is SEHNR, CDR2 FQNEAQ (reference sequence). This CDR3 is built from 14 residues. CDR3 region: CASSLGVMNTEAFF. In nucleotides, the CDR3 is TGTGCCAGCAGTCTTGGGGTCATGAACACTGAAGCTTTCTTT.

The chain links TRBV30 to TRBJ2-3; 8 nucleotides match TRBD1. V was pared by 5 bases and J by 3 bases, with 10 bases of the junction left unmatched. In germline, CDR1 is GTSNPN, CDR2 SVGIG (reference sequence). This CDR3 comprises 15 residues. Here the CDR3 reads CAWGTGQRGTDTQYF. The CDR3 bases are TGTGCCTGGGGGACAGGACAGAGGGGTACAGATACGCAGTATTTT.

The chain links TRBV7-2 to TRBJ1-5, with D unresolved. V lost 5 bases and J 2 bases, leaving 10 bases between the germline ends. This CDR3 spans 14 amino acids. The germline gives CDR1 SGHTA, CDR2 FQGNSA. DNA of the CDR3: TGTGCCAGCAGCCTTTCCCAGGGCAATCAGCCCCAGCATTTT. As protein: CASSLSQGNQPQHF.

CDR3 in DNA: TGTGCCAGCAGCTCCCGACTAGTGGTAGATACGCAGTATTTT. This gives the protein CASSSRLVVDTQYF. The rearrangement joins TRBV13 to TRBJ2-3; tentatively, D is TRBD2 (6 bases). CDR3 length: 14 amino acids. V was trimmed by 4 bases and J by 5 bases, leaving 13 bases between them. Per the germline V gene, CDR1 is PRHDT and CDR2 is FYEKMQ (reference sequence). Together with reference TRBV13 and TRBJ2-3, the CDR3 gives the full variable domain: AAGVIQSPRHLIKEKRETATLKCYPIPRHDTVYWYQQGPGQDPQFLISFYEKMQSDKGSIPDRFSAQQFSDYHSELNMSSLELGDSALYFCASSSRLVVDTQYFGPGTRLTVL.

The chain joins TRBV4-3 to TRBJ1-1; 11 bases match TRBD1. The V gene end was trimmed by 4 bases and the J gene end by 0 bases; junction bases not matched to a gene: 7. The CDR3 is 17 amino acids. The germline V gene encodes CDR1 LGHNA and CDR2 YSLEER. CDR3 residues: CASSPGRTGGLNTEAFF. For the CDR3, the DNA is TGCGCCAGCAGCCCGGGGAGGACAGGGGGCCTGAACACTGAAGCTTTCTTT.

This chain links TRBV7-9 with TRBJ2-7; the match to TRBD2 covers 10 bases. Germline V gene data show CDR1 as SEHNR and CDR2 as FQNEAQ (reference sequence). The CDR3 runs 14 residues. V lost 0 bases to trimming and J lost 6 bases; unmatched junction nucleotides: 2. The CDR3: CASSLAGTSAEQYF. CDR3 in DNA: TGTGCCAGCAGCTTAGCCGGGACTAGCGCCGAGCAGTACTTC. Looking up the rest from reference TRBV7-9 and TRBJ2-7 gives the full variable domain: DTGVSQNPRHKITKRGQNVTFRCDPISEHNRLYWYRQTLGQGPEFLTYFQNEAQLEKSRLLSDRFSAERPKGSFSTLEIQRTEQGDSAMYLCASSLAGTSAEQYFGPGTRLTVT.

This rearrangement joins TRBV7-9 to TRBJ1-3; 7 nucleotides match TRBD1. The CDR3 runs to 15 residues. From germline, CDR1 is SEHNR and CDR2 FQNEAQ (reference sequence). V lost 5 bases to trimming and J lost 5 bases; unmatched junction nucleotides: 9. CDR3 DNA sequence: TGTGCCAGCAGCCCAATTGCAGGGGGAAGAAACACCATATATTTT. Encoded protein: CASSPIAGGRNTIYF.

The chain couples TRBV4-1 to TRBJ2-1, with D tentatively TRBD1 or TRBD2 (5 bases each). The germline V gene encodes CDR1 MGHRA and CDR2 YSYEKL. Trimming shortened V by 0 bases and J by 0 bases, and 12 bases separated the two germline ends. This CDR3 has 17 amino acids. CDR3 loop: CASSQDRETASYNEQFF. The CDR3 DNA reads as TGCGCCAGCAGCCAAGATAGGGAGACAGCCTCCTACAATGAGCAGTTCTTC.

The V call is TRBV9, the J call TRBJ2-2; D tentatively reads TRBD1 or TRBD2 (6 bases each). The V end lost 0 bases, the J end lost 6 bases, and 15 bases lay between the germline ends. CDR1 is SGDLS and CDR2 is YYNGEE in the germline V gene. The CDR3 covers 16 residues. CDR3 nucleotide sequence: TGTGCCAGCAGCGTAGGGTTACAGGGAGGTTCCGGGGAGCTGTTTTTT. Translation gives CASSVGLQGGSGELFF.

The genes are TRBV2 and TRBJ1-6; D is ambiguous. The CDR3 runs to 16 residues. With 3 bases removed from V and 7 bases from J, the gap between germline ends came to 16 bases. Germline values: CDR1 SNHLY, CDR2 FYNNEI. In DNA, the CDR3 is TGTGCCAGCAGTGATCCTAGGGAGACGGGGAATTCACCCCTCCACTTT. Its protein is CASSDPRETGNSPLHF.

The chain carries TRBV5-4 and TRBJ1-6; possibly TRBD1 for D (6 bases). Deletions cut 4 bases from V and 5 bases from J, with 13 bases between. This CDR3 region has 15 residues. Germline V CDR1 and CDR2: SGHNT, YYREEE (reference sequence). DNA for the CDR3: TGTGCCAGCAGCGCAGGAGGGGGGCATAATTCACCCCTCCACTTT. This codes for CASSAGGGHNSPLHF.

This chain connects TRBV10-1 to TRBJ2-7, with D possibly matching TRBD1 (6 bases). Trimming left V 6 bases short and J 3 bases short, with 24 bases between. The CDR3 sequence is 17 residues long. The germline CDR1 and CDR2 sequences are WNHNN and SYGVQD (reference sequence). DNA for the CDR3: TGCGCCAGCAGGAACCCTCTACAGGGTCAAGGGATCTACGAGCAGTACTTC. As protein: CASRNPLQGQGIYEQYF.